One and the same sample provided the 28 T cell receptor beta chains below, sequenced in a study of T cells in Graves' hyperthyroidism and ophthalmopathy. The TCR beta CDR3 regions underwent amplification using RNA transcripts as the source. Carried out on the TCR CDR3, a first-round RT-PCR used the HTBI primer set. TCRdb called the multiplex PCR reads again in MiXCR, with one record for every CDR3 protein. The table lists fewer than 450,000 distinct CDR3 sequences, roughly 18% of them singletons. What was sequenced was blood. The receptor source for this set is a man aged 18 to 30 with Graves' ophthalmopathy.

The table lists this clonotype with many counts. The chain recombines TRBV5-1 with TRBJ1-1; TRBD1 is a possible D gene (6 bases). Per the germline V gene, CDR1 is SGHRS and CDR2 is YFSETQ. The V and J ends lost 3 bases and 3 bases respectively, with 9 bases between them. This CDR3 comprises 13 residues. The CDR3 protein is CASSSGQYTEAFF. CDR3 DNA sequence: TGCGCCAGCAGCTCAGGACAGTACACTGAAGCTTTCTTT.

This clonotype was picked up many times. The chain combines TRBV5-4 with TRBJ2-7; 7 positions agree with TRBD1. Trimming took 2 bases from V and 7 from J; bases not matched to a gene: 9. The CDR3 consists of 14 residues. Per the germline V gene, CDR1 is SGHNT and CDR2 is YYREEE (reference sequence). This chain's CDR3 is CASSFGTAVVEQYF. CDR3 bases: TGTGCCAGCAGCTTCGGGACAGCCGTTGTTGAGCAGTACTTC.

V and J are TRBV28 and TRBJ2-7; D is tentatively TRBD1 or TRBD2 (6 bases each). The CDR3 consists of 15 residues. The V and J ends lost 5 bases and 3 bases respectively, with 17 bases between them. The germline V gene has CDR1 MDHEN and CDR2 SYDVKM. CDR3 sequence (DNA): TGTGCCAGCAGTCGCCCCGGGGGCAGGGGCTACGAGCAGTACTTC. It encodes CASSRPGGRGYEQYF.

This clonotype was seen at least ten times. The chain carries TRBV2 and TRBJ1-4, with 11 bases identical to TRBD1. CDR1 SNHLY and CDR2 FYNNEI come from the germline V gene. V was clipped by 5 bases and J by 8 bases; unmatched bases: 4. The CDR3 runs 14 residues. The DNA for the CDR3 is TGTGCCAGCAGTAGGGACAGGGGGTGGGAAAAACTGTTTTTT. This gives the protein CASSRDRGWEKLFF.

There are many counts of this clonotype. This sequence joins TRBV3-1 and TRBJ1-5, with D uncertain. The V end was cut by 3 bases, the J end by 3 bases, with 6 bases between. Germline V gene lookup returns CDR1 LGHDT and CDR2 YNNKEL (reference sequence). The CDR3 contains 13 residues. CDR3 protein: CASSQMVNQPQHF. CDR3 nucleotides: TGTGCCAGCAGCCAGATGGTCAATCAGCCCCAGCATTTT.

The rearrangement uses TRBV12-3 or TRBV12-4 and TRBJ2-2, with 7 nucleotides matching TRBD1. This CDR3 contains 15 residues. Trimming cost V 3 bases and J 5 bases; bases outside gene matches: 6. The CDR3 sequence is CASSFWDSRTGELFF. CDR3 coding DNA: TGTGCCAGCAGTTTTTGGGACAGTCGAACCGGGGAGCTGTTTTTT.

This clonotype was found many times. This chain joins TRBV7-9 and TRBJ2-3; D possibly uses TRBD1 or TRBD2 (5 bases each). CDR1 SEHNR and CDR2 FQNEAQ come from the germline V gene (reference sequence). The CDR3 totals 14 residues. The V end was cut by 7 bases, the J end by 7 bases, with 18 bases between. The CDR3 nucleotides read TGTGCCAGCAACCTGGGGGACGGAGTTAATACGCAGTATTTT. Residues: CASNLGDGVNTQYF.

This clonotype was recorded many times. The genes are TRBV10-3 and TRBJ1-5; D possibly corresponds to TRBD1 (5 bases). The ends were cut back, 0 bases at V and 1 base at J, with 10 bases in the middle. CDR1 and CDR2 from the germline V gene are ENHRY and SYGVKD. This CDR3 is built from 16 residues. CDR3 in amino acids: CAISESRGGSNQPQHF. The CDR3 nucleotides read TGTGCCATCAGTGAGTCGAGGGGTGGAAGCAATCAGCCCCAGCATTTT.

The chain recombines TRBV7-2 with TRBJ2-3; 10 positions agree with TRBD2. Per the germline V gene, CDR1 is SGHTA and CDR2 is FQGNSA. Unmatched junction bases numbered 7, after V lost 5 bases and J lost 2 bases. The CDR3 runs to 16 residues. This chain's CDR3 is CASSILAGGTTDTQYF. Here the CDR3 DNA reads TGTGCCAGCAGCATCTTAGCGGGAGGCACCACAGATACGCAGTATTTT.

This clonotype was detected only a few times. The CDR3 loop is CASSRTQGGTEAFF. The CDR3 DNA reads TGTGCCAGCAGCCGTACGCAGGGTGGGACTGAAGCTTTCTTT. This chain uses TRBV14 with TRBJ1-1; possible D gene TRBD1, 5 bases. In germline, CDR1 is SGHDN, CDR2 FVKESK. There are 14 residues in the CDR3. Trimming pared 4 bases from V and 5 bases from J, leaving 14 bases between.

The sample holds a few counts of this clonotype. This chain links TRBV10-3 with TRBJ1-3; perhaps TRBD1 as D (5 bases). Per germline, CDR1 ENHRY and CDR2 SYGVKD. V lost 4 bases and J 0 bases, leaving 16 bases between the germline ends. This CDR3 contains 17 residues. The CDR3 here is CAISAVGRTLSGNTIYF. The CDR3 nucleotides are TGTGCCATCAGTGCAGTGGGACGGACTCTCTCTGGAAACACCATATATTTT.

This clonotype was observed many times. The chain uses TRBV5-6 and TRBJ1-2; a weak D match, TRBD1 (5 bases). Germline lookup yields CDR1 SGHDT and CDR2 YYEEEE. V shed 0 bases and J shed 4 bases, with 10 bases lying between them. The CDR3 is 14 amino acids. The CDR3 region is CASSLGQGPYGYTF. CDR3 DNA: TGTGCCAGCAGCTTGGGGCAGGGTCCCTATGGCTACACCTTC. Combining the CDR3 with reference TRBV5-6 and TRBJ1-2 gives the whole variable domain DAGVTQSPTHLIKTRGQQVTLRCSPKSGHDTVSWYQQALGQGPQFIFQYYEEEERQRGNFPDRFSGHQFPNYSSELNVNALLLGDSALYLCASSLGQGPYGYTFGSGTRLTVV.

This clonotype was seen repeatedly, ten times or more. The chain has TRBV4-1 and TRBJ1-2; unclear D gene. CDR3 length equals 14 residues. Germline V gives CDR1 MGHRA, CDR2 YSYEKL. Trimming pared 4 bases from V and 1 base from J, leaving 10 bases between. The CDR3 loop reads CASSRPAINYGYTF. In nucleotides, the CDR3 is TGCGCCAGCAGCCGGCCAGCAATTAACTATGGCTACACCTTC.

This clonotype came up a few times. The V and J genes are TRBV5-1 and TRBJ2-3; TRBD1 agrees at 7 bases. V lost 5 bases to trimming and J lost 2 bases; unmatched junction nucleotides: 5. The CDR3 is made up of 14 amino acids. The germline V gene encodes CDR1 SGHRS and CDR2 YFSETQ. In nucleotides, the CDR3 is TGCGCCAGCAGTCAGGGACAGCACACAGATACGCAGTATTTT. This translates into CASSQGQHTDTQYF.

The table lists this clonotype with many counts. The genes are TRBV10-3 and TRBJ1-2; the match to TRBD1 covers 8 bases. This CDR3 is 13 amino acids long. Germline V gene lookup returns CDR1 ENHRY and CDR2 SYGVKD. The ends lost 10 bases at V and 3 bases at J; junction bases unmatched: 7. The CDR3 loop is CATHRGGDYGYTF. The CDR3 nucleotides are TGTGCCACCCACAGGGGGGGAGACTATGGCTACACCTTC.

This clonotype occurred a few times. The CDR3: CSAKAPGGETQYF. The CDR3 DNA reads as TGCAGTGCTAAAGCTCCAGGGGGGGAGACCCAGTACTTC. The chain links TRBV20-1 to TRBJ2-5; possibly TRBD1 for D (7 bases). The CDR3 runs to 13 residues. The germline V gene encodes CDR1 DFQATT and CDR2 SNEGSKA (reference sequence). V gave up 4 bases and J gave up 5 bases, with 14 bases separating them.

This clonotype was recorded only once. The DNA of the CDR3 is TGCGCCAGCAGCCAAGATCCGGCGGGGGATTGGCAGTACTTC. Its protein product is CASSQDPAGDWQYF. The rearrangement joins TRBV4-1 to TRBJ2-7; 7 bases agree with TRBD2. The trim removed 0 bases at V and 9 bases at J, leaving 8 bases unmatched. The CDR3 is 14 residues long. Germline V gene lookup returns CDR1 MGHRA and CDR2 YSYEKL.

The chain recombines TRBV20-1 with TRBJ2-7, with TRBD1 as a possible D gene (5 bases). CDR3 size: 14 residues. CDR1 is DFQATT, CDR2 SNEGSKA, per germline (reference sequence). V was trimmed by 3 bases and J by 3 bases, leaving 15 bases between them. The CDR3 reads CSASGFDSNYEQYF. The CDR3 nucleotides are TGCAGTGCTAGTGGATTTGACAGCAACTACGAGCAGTACTTC.

The sample holds many counts of this clonotype. This chain links TRBV5-1 with TRBJ2-4; the D gene could be TRBD1 or TRBD2 (5 bases each). The V and J ends lost 2 bases and 8 bases respectively, with 11 bases between them. Germline CDR1 is SGHRS and CDR2 is YFSETQ. CDR3 size: 13 residues. CDR3 residues: CASSFQGSDIQYF. The DNA of the CDR3 is TGCGCCAGCAGCTTCCAGGGTAGCGACATTCAGTACTTC.

This clonotype appeared many times. The rearrangement joins TRBV6-1 to TRBJ1-2; D may be TRBD1 (6 bases). This CDR3 comprises 15 residues. Germline V gene sequence: CDR1 MNHNS, CDR2 SASEGT. Trimming pared 5 bases from V and 3 bases from J, leaving 16 bases between. DNA of the CDR3: TGTGCCAGCAGTTACGGGGGGGGCCGGGACTATGGCTACACCTTC. As protein: CASSYGGGRDYGYTF.

The V gene is TRBV3-1, the J gene TRBJ2-1; 15 nucleotides match TRBD2. Germline CDR1 is LGHDT and CDR2 is YNNKEL (reference sequence). Germline trimming cut 7 bases from V and 9 bases from J; bases unmatched to any gene: 7. The length of the CDR3 is 15 residues. The CDR3 is CASIGTSGGRGEQFF. CDR3 in DNA: TGTGCCAGCATAGGGACTAGCGGGGGGCGGGGTGAGCAGTTCTTC.

This clonotype was detected only a few times. The chain employs TRBV5-8 and TRBJ2-1; a possible D gene is TRBD2 (5 bases). V was pared by 4 bases and J by 8 bases, with 19 bases between. The CDR3 covers 15 residues. Germline CDR1 and CDR2: SGHTS and YDEGEE. The CDR3 sequence: CASSTRGGRYHEQFF. As DNA, the CDR3 is TGTGCCAGCAGCACACGGGGTGGGAGATATCATGAGCAGTTCTTC.

This clonotype was detected a few times. This chain connects TRBV28 to TRBJ2-2; TRBD2 matches at 9 bases. Per germline, CDR1 MDHEN and CDR2 SYDVKM. V lost 7 bases to trimming and J lost 4 bases; unmatched junction nucleotides: 4. The CDR3 loop spans 14 amino acids. CDR3 DNA: TGTGCCAGCACCAGCGGGGGGATCACCGGGGAGCTGTTTTTT. Its translation is CASTSGGITGELFF.

This clonotype was observed many times. The chain combines TRBV6-1 with TRBJ2-3; D unclear. The CDR3 covers 15 residues. V was clipped by 5 bases and J by 6 bases, with 18 bases between them. From germline, CDR1 is MNHNS and CDR2 SASEGT. CDR3 DNA: TGTGCCAGCAGTATCATAGACGGGCCCGGGGATACGCAGTATTTT. This sequence encodes CASSIIDGPGDTQYF.

There are a few counts of this clonotype. A read error is possible here, since a much larger clone lies one base away. The chain joins TRBV5-1 to TRBJ1-2; no definite D call. Trimming stripped 0 bases from V and 2 bases from J, with 14 bases between. Germline values: CDR1 SGHRS, CDR2 YFSETQ. CDR3 length: 16 amino acids. The CDR3 is CASSLEWEGRNYGYTF. The CDR3 DNA reads TGCGCCAGCAGCTTGGAGTGGGAGGGCAGAAACTATGGCTACACCTTC.

The chain links TRBV5-1 to TRBJ2-5; 8 bases match TRBD2. Germline V lookup: CDR1 SGHRS, CDR2 YFSETQ. The J segment lost 5 bases and the V segment lost 0 bases, leaving 6 bases of the junction unmatched. There are 15 residues in the CDR3. The CDR3: CASSLASSSGETQYF. CDR3 nucleotides: TGCGCCAGCAGCTTGGCCTCGTCTAGCGGGGAGACCCAGTACTTC. The full variable domain, in which reference TRBV5-1 and TRBJ2-5 provide the parts outside the CDR3, is KAGVTQTPRYLIKTRGQQVTLSCSPISGHRSVSWYQQTPGQGLQFLFEYFSETQRNKGNFPGRFSGRQFSNSRSEMNVSTLELGDSALYLCASSLASSSGETQYFGPGTRLLVL.

This clonotype was counted many times. This chain links TRBV2 with TRBJ2-3; TRBD1 aligns across 9 bases. Trimming cost V 10 bases and J 3 bases; bases outside gene matches: 5. Germline values: CDR1 SNHLY, CDR2 FYNNEI. This CDR3 comprises 13 residues. The CDR3 reads CATPGTGTDTQYF. In DNA form, the CDR3 reads TGTGCCACACCCGGGACAGGGACAGATACGCAGTATTTT.

V usage is TRBV6-2 or TRBV6-3 and J usage is TRBJ2-2; TRBD2 might be the D (6 bases). Germline CDR1 and CDR2: MNHEY and SVGEGT. Between the trimmed V and J ends, which lost 7 bases and 2 bases, there was a span of 14 bases. The CDR3 runs 15 residues. Here the CDR3 reads CASKTRDSNTGELFF. CDR3 nucleotide sequence: TGTGCCAGCAAAACCCGGGACTCCAACACCGGGGAGCTGTTTTTT.